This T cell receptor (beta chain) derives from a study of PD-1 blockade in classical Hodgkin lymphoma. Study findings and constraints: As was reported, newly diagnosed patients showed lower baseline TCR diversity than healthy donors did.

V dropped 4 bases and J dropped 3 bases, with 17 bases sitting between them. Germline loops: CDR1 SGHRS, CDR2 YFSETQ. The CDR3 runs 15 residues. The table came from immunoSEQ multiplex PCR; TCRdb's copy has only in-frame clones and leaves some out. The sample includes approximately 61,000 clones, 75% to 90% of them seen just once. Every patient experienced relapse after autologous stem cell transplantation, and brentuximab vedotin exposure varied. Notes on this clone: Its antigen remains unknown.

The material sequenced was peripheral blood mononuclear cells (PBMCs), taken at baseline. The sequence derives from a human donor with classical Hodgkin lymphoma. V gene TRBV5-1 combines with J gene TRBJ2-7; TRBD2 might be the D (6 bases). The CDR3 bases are TGCGCCAGCAGCCGAGGCGCGGGGTGGTACTACGAGCAGTACTTC. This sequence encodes CASSRGAGWYYEQYF. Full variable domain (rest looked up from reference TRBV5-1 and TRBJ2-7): KAGVTQTPRYLIKTRGQQVTLSCSPISGHRSVSWYQQTPGQGLQFLFEYFSETQRNKGNFPGRFSGRQFSNSRSEMNVSTLELGDSALYLCASSRGAGWYYEQYFGPGTRLTVT.